Below, one T cell receptor (delta chain) is given with its context. One junction end disagrees with the germline gene, perhaps due to a read error. The source of the sample is a study of gamma-delta chains in newborns, infants, children. In germline, CDR1 is GEAIGNYY, CDR2 EKD. This CDR3 has 15 residues. TCRdb reanalyzed the reads using CATT. The table records 15,000 or so delta-chain clones, roughly 7% of them present only once. This TCR derives from a child who was a newborn, infant or young child, either healthy, febrile or measles-vaccinated (not recorded which). Source material: blood. V is TRDV2 and J is TRDJ2; the match to TRDD3 covers 12 bases. CDR3 nucleotide sequence: TGTGCCTGTGACACTCTGGGGGATACGACAGCACACCTCTTCTTT. Protein sequence: CACDTLGDTTAHLFF.